This T cell receptor beta chain was retrieved from a study of blood T cell repertoires in COVID-19. Study background: Both acute and convalescent COVID-19 samples were obtained from the United States, Italy and Spain. Sample material is recorded as cDNA or gDNA derived from T cells, B-cell-depleted T cells, or PBMCs.

Germline CDR1 reads SGHRS; CDR2 reads YFSETQ. CDR3 size: 16 residues. Cohorts were determined from participant-reported clinical history. Study processing details: Nucleated cell number was recorded as an estimate derived from reference gene primer amplification. Here immunoSEQ multiplex PCR was the method, and the copy in TCRdb shows in-frame clones only, minus some. The V and J calls and clone size were taken over from that table, and D and trimming were inferred from the DNA. Among about 270,000 clones listed, approximately 90% were seen once. Concerning this clone itself: An end of the junction does not agree with germline; a read error may underlie this.

This chain links TRBV5-1 with TRBJ2-5; TRBD1 agrees at 9 bases. Sequencing was carried out using PBMCs or T cells enriched from blood (not recorded which). This clonotype was obtained from a man aged 35-49 years who had been exposed to COVID-19. In DNA form, the CDR3 reads TGCGCCAGCAGCCGGACAGGGACAGGGAAATTGGAGACTCAGTACTTC. This codes for CASSRTGTGKLETQYF. The full variable domain, rest sourced from reference TRBV5-1 and TRBJ2-5, is KAGVTQTPRYLIKTRGQQVTLSCSPISGHRSVSWYQQTPGQGLQFLFEYFSETQRNKGNFPGRFSGRQFSNSRSEMNVSTLELGDSALYLCASSRTGTGKLETQYFGPGTRLLVL.